This T cell receptor beta chain appears in the sequencing data of a study of T-cell memory formation after mild COVID-19. For this clonotype: Antigen specificity is unknown.

The CDR3 extends over 17 amino acids. Germline assignment: CDR1 SQVTM and CDR2 ANQGSEA. The V and J ends lost 7 bases and 0 bases, in that order; junction bases with no gene match: 10. 5'RACE primed from the constant segment yielded TCR alpha and TCR beta cDNA libraries bearing sample barcodes and UMIs. TCRdb reprocessed the 5' RACE reads via MiXCR and lists one record per CDR3 protein. The table lists hundreds of thousands of distinct CDR3 sequences, about a quarter of them singletons. Regarding the study as a whole: Clones shrinking between day 15 and 85 showed a balanced CD4/CD8 split, and those that grew later tilted toward CD4+.

This receptor was obtained from an adult woman who had mild COVID-19 (a few samples of this study predate the infection). Cell type and time point are not known. Material: PBMCs or a T cell subset sorted from them (not recorded which). The V call is TRBV29-1, the J call TRBJ2-6, with 9 bases aligning to TRBD1. The CDR3 region has the DNA TGCAGCGCTGCACCCGGGACAGGGTACTCTGGGGCCAACGTCCTGACTTTC. Protein: CSAAPGTGYSGANVLTF.